A selection of T cell receptor beta chains follows, all from one sample in a study of T cell responses to AZD1222 COVID-19 vaccine. Profiling relied on immunoSEQ multiplex PCR, and the TCRdb table lists in-frame clones only, not all of them. Among some 200,000 clones, about 93% were seen once, and the ten largest hold 0.95% to 1.1%. Sequencing was performed on peripheral blood, taken on day 0 of MenACWY control vaccination. The receptors come from an adult in good health. Both conserved end residues are trimmed from each CDR3.

j_gene: TRBJ2-1
v_gene: TRBV18
CDR3aa: ASSPEESDEQF

j_gene: TRBJ1-6
v_gene: TRBV28
CDR3aa: ASLPERSSYNSPLH

j_gene: TRBJ2-1
v_gene: TRBV24-1
CDR3aa: ATSDQGRNEQF

j_gene: TRBJ2-1
v_gene: TRBV30
CDR3aa: AWSVLGTGGNEQF

j_gene: TRBJ1-5
v_gene: TRBV4-2
CDR3aa: ASSPLGASGDQPQH

j_gene: TRBJ1-6
v_gene: TRBV7-9
CDR3aa: ASSLRGPYNSPLH

j_gene: TRBJ1-2
v_gene: TRBV6-6
CDR3aa: ASSPNPEYRHYGYT

j_gene: TRBJ2-1
v_gene: TRBV7-9
CDR3aa: ASSSAGTSGLLEQF

j_gene: TRBJ1-5
v_gene: TRBV6-6
CDR3aa: ASSPLTGGSSNQPQH

j_gene: TRBJ2-5
v_gene: TRBV2
CDR3aa: ASSVGRGRRETQY

j_gene: TRBJ2-2
v_gene: TRBV5-1
CDR3aa: ASSVTGRGTGELF

j_gene: TRBJ2-1
v_gene: TRBV5-1
CDR3aa: ASSLGQYNEQF

j_gene: TRBJ1-4
v_gene: TRBV28
CDR3aa: ASSLTREKLF

j_gene: TRBJ2-5
v_gene: TRBV7-8
CDR3aa: ASTGLGTQY

j_gene: TRBJ2-1
v_gene: TRBV11-2
CDR3aa: ASSLTGQGMRNEQF

j_gene: TRBJ1-5
v_gene: TRBV3-1/TRBV3-2
CDR3aa: ASSHQTGTGDQPQH

j_gene: TRBJ2-2
v_gene: TRBV7-3
CDR3aa: ASSSSHQGGELF

j_gene: TRBJ1-5
v_gene: TRBV6-1
CDR3aa: ASSERQGGQPQH

j_gene: TRBJ2-5
v_gene: TRBV5-4
CDR3aa: ASSLDPSGATQETQY

j_gene: TRBJ1-1
v_gene: TRBV30
CDR3aa: AWSGARGSEAF

j_gene: TRBJ2-3
v_gene: TRBV4-2
CDR3aa: ASSQAIAGATDTQY

j_gene: TRBJ2-3
v_gene: TRBV7-2
CDR3aa: AISSGGVVGTQY

j_gene: TRBJ1-6
v_gene: TRBV21-1
CDR3aa: ASSKAPRTVKHSPLH

j_gene: TRBJ2-7
v_gene: TRBV28
CDR3aa: ASSYGGGGYSYEQY

j_gene: TRBJ1-1
v_gene: TRBV6-4
CDR3aa: ASGCAFMTGANVNTEAF

j_gene: TRBJ1-5
v_gene: TRBV27
CDR3aa: ASRTGGASNQPQH

j_gene: TRBJ1-6
v_gene: TRBV5-5
CDR3aa: ASSRDWGAAGSPLH

j_gene: TRBJ1-2
v_gene: TRBV28
CDR3aa: ASTSADGDSGYGYT

j_gene: TRBJ1-6
v_gene: TRBV3-1/TRBV3-2
CDR3aa: ASRLDSGSDNSPLH

j_gene: TRBJ1-3
v_gene: TRBV7-2
CDR3aa: ASSLRTGRAGNTIY

j_gene: TRBJ2-7
v_gene: TRBV4-2
CDR3aa: ASSQGQGDYEQY

j_gene: TRBJ1-1
v_gene: TRBV6-5
CDR3aa: ASRSRDRDQAF

j_gene: TRBJ1-2
v_gene: TRBV28
CDR3aa: ASSPDSFHGYT

j_gene: TRBJ2-2
v_gene: TRBV9
CDR3aa: ASRSLTGELF

j_gene: TRBJ1-3
v_gene: TRBV3-1/TRBV3-2
CDR3aa: ASSRGTTGNTIY

j_gene: TRBJ1-2
v_gene: TRBV6-1
CDR3aa: ASSEGGSYGYT

j_gene: TRBJ1-4
v_gene: TRBV7-9
CDR3aa: ASSLGERLNEKLF

j_gene: TRBJ1-3
v_gene: TRBV11-2
CDR3aa: ASRSFGGNTIY

j_gene: TRBJ1-1
v_gene: TRBV30
CDR3aa: AWSPQGYTEAF

j_gene: TRBJ1-1
v_gene: TRBV14
CDR3aa: ASSQEMRHEAF

j_gene: TRBJ1-1
v_gene: TRBV11-1
CDR3aa: ASSGAPRGAF

j_gene: TRBJ1-5
v_gene: TRBV6-1
CDR3aa: ASSELFHQPQH

j_gene: TRBJ2-5
v_gene: TRBV4-2
CDR3aa: ASSQEGGRGETQY

j_gene: TRBJ2-3
v_gene: TRBV7-2
CDR3aa: ASSPRTSGGPPTQY

j_gene: TRBJ2-1
v_gene: TRBV5-1
CDR3aa: ASSSGSLNNEQF

j_gene: TRBJ1-4
v_gene: TRBV9
CDR3aa: ASSPAGGLNEKLF

j_gene: TRBJ1-2
v_gene: TRBV4-2
CDR3aa: ASSQASGQIYGYT